This TCR beta chain was sequenced during a study of glioma-infiltrating T cells. Points from the study as a whole: Tissue-blood divergence was below expectation in non-neoplastic patients, above in gliomas. Very few CDR3 sequences were shared between tissue and blood.

Using RNA template, CDR3s of TCR alpha and beta were amplified with iRepertoire arm-PCR. TCRdb reprocessed the multiplex PCR reads with MiXCR, giving one entry per CDR3 protein. The data contain around 150,000 distinct CDR3 sequences, roughly two fifths of them seen just once; the ten biggest clones take up 20% to 25%. The CDR3 spans 14 residues. The germline V gene has CDR1 DFQATT and CDR2 SNEGSKA (reference sequence). This clonotype has just a few counts. Its antigen is not known. Mismatch with germline at one junction end may stem from a read error. This chain links TRBV20-1 with TRBJ2-7; 8 bases align to TRBD2. The TCR was taken from a human donor with low-grade glioma or glioblastoma, undergoing nonglioma brain surgery, or in good health (not recorded which). Sample: glioma tissue, nonneoplastic brain tissue, or PBMCs (not recorded which). CDR3: CSARDSGLAYEQYF. The CDR3 DNA follows: TGCAGTGCTAGAGATTCAGGACTAGCCTATGAGCAGTACTTC.